This paragraph reports one T cell receptor (beta chain). Its specific antigen is unknown. No much larger clonotype is one base removed from it; base qualities were not supplied. The data are from a study of shared clonotypes between healthy human individuals (dated by TCRdb to 2018 to 2021). Broadly, across the study: Two women and a few men aged 18 to 49 years were included in the cohort. To estimate repertoire size and how much clonotype sharing occurs between individuals, the study deeply sequenced the blood TCR repertoires of about five healthy adults. Libraries were prepared and TCR repertoires were sequenced by different laboratories using diverse techniques, in order to increase sequencing depth and limit assay-specific biases. Per donor, three plates each were used for CD4 naive and CD4 memory, two for CD8 naive, and one for CD8 memory. Each donor's leukapheresis produced roughly between roughly 0.9 and 9 billion PBMCs. Study-wide findings and limitations: Compared with non-shared clonotypes, clonotypes shared by all four sorted-subset donors had higher generation probabilities. Only blood was sampled, and tissue TCR repertoires likely differ from those in blood. When a handful of donors were compared, the shared fraction of clonotypes was around 5.1% for naive CD4, roughly 3.4% for naive CD8, roughly 2.5% for memory CD4, and 0.4% for memory CD8. Rarefaction of sorted-subset datasets indicated incomplete sequencing despite the large sequencing depth. The genetic and exposure-history diversity represented was limited by the small number of donors. Based on pairwise subsampling, the degree of clonotype sharing among donors was expected to be affected by sequencing depth. Naive subsets generally had larger estimated clonotype richness than memory subsets did.

TCR CDR3 regions were amplified from genomic DNA by multiplex PCR using the deep immunoSEQ assay. Extracted genomic DNA from each cell subset was distributed evenly across all wells of several immunoSEQ 96-well plates, and each plate was treated as a replicate. Each replicate PCR for sorted subsets received approximately 200 ng genomic DNA, equal to about 30,000 T cell genomes. The purified libraries were quantified using a Qubit 3.0 fluorometer, sized with a Bioanalyzer 2100, and then quantified again using the KAPA Library Quantification kit. Every immunoSEQ 96-well plate was sequenced on a dedicated single-read 150-cycle Illumina NextSeq 550 flow cell. The authors' analysis ran thus. Because only junctional sequences without quality scores were contained in the immunoSEQ output, filtering matching that applied to full-length reads could not be performed. To assign V/J genes and CDR3, sequences were annotated using PyIR, a Python wrapper for IgBLAST v1.9, with IMGT germline references. Any read was removed if the V/J assignment was weak (E-value above 1e-6), the CDR3 was missing, or the read contained stop codons, out-of-frame junctions, or ambiguous translated residues. V3J clonotypes were defined by identical inferred V gene, J gene, and CDR3 amino acid sequence. Percentage overlap between repertoires was calculated by dividing the number of shared unique clonotypes by the size of the smaller repertoire. RTK rarefaction, the Chao1 estimator, and Recon v2.1 estimates of unobserved clonotypes were used to assess repertoire richness. Generation probabilities were computed with OLGA for all TCRbeta clonotypes obtained by the gDNA method from a few donors. TCRdb limited this immuneACCESS table to in-frame rearrangements with V and J called. A share of clones is missing; checked studies link under half to unresolved V genes, and the rest is unexplained. V and J calls and clone size come straight from that table; D and trimming were deduced from the DNA. The sample profile shows about 660,000 clones; approximately 79% of them were found once. The ten most abundant clones make up 1.7% of the sample.

The donors were healthy, HIV-negative adults with no recently reported acute infections or vaccinations. Every donor was a Caucasian adult living in Nashville, Tennessee, USA. CD4+ T cells were enriched through magnetic negative selection, after which naive cells were positively selected on CD45RA and the remaining negative fraction served as the memory subset. After blood collection by leukapheresis, PBMCs were isolated using Ficoll-Histopaque density gradient centrifugation and then cryopreserved in the vapor phase of liquid nitrogen. Analytical flow cytometry was used to check the purity and quantity of each magnetically sorted T cell population. Genomic DNA was isolated from every sorted fraction and measured by UV absorbance on a Nanodrop 2000c. Including cysteine and phenylalanine, the CDR3 has 15 amino acids. Just the 45-base CDR3 DNA is kept, in frame starting at base 1. Unmatched junction bases come to 2, with V trimmed by 7 bases and J by 0 bases. The germline V gene sets CDR1 to SNHLY and CDR2 to FYNNEI.

This clonotype was obtained from a woman aged 25 to 39 in good health. The chain couples TRBV2 to TRBJ1-5, and 11 junctional nucleotides match TRBD1. The sequencing sample was made of memory CD4+ T cells sorted from blood. Taken with the paper, the label for cell subset or site translates to: CD45RA-negative fraction. The nucleotide sequence is TGTGCCAGCACGGACAGGGGGCTTAGCAATCAGCCCCAGCATTTT. Translated, this is CASTDRGLSNQPQHF. This CDR3, with the reference TRBV2 and TRBJ1-5 proteins standing in past its ends, gives the full variable domain EPEVTQTPSHQVTQMGQEVILRCVPISNHLYFYWYRQILGQKVEFLVSFYNNEISEKSEIFDDQFSVERPDGSNFTLKIRSTKLEDSAMYFCASTDRGLSNQPQHFGDGTRLSIL.